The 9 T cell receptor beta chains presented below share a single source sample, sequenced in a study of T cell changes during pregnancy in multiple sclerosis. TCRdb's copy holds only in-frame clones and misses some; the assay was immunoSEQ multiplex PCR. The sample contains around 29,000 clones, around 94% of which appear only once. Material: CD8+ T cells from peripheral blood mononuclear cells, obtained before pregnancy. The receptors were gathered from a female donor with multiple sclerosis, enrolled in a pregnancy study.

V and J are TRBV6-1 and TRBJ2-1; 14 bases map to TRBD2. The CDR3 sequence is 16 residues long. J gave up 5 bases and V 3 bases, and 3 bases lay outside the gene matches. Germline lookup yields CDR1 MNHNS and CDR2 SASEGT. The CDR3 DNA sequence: TGTGCCAGCAGTGAGAGACTAGCGGGAGGGCACAATGAGCAGTTCTTC. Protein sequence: CASSERLAGGHNEQFF.

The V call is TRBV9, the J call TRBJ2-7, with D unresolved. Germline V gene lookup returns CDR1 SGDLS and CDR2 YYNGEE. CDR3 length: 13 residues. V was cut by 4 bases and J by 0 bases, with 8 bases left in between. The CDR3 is CASSPGSSYEQYF. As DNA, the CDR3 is TGTGCCAGCAGCCCCGGTAGCTCCTACGAGCAGTACTTC.

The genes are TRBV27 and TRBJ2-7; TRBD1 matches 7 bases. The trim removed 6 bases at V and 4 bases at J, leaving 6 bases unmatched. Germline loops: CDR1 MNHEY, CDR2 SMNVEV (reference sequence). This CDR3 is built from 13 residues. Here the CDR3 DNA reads TGTGCCAGCAGATCAACAGGGGAATACGAGCAGTACTTC. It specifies CASRSTGEYEQYF.

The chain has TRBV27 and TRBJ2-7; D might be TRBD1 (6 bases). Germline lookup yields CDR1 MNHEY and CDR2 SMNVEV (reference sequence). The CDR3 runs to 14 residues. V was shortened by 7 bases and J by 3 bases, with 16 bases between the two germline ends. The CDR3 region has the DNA TGTGCCAGCACCAGGAAAGGGGGACACTACGAGCAGTACTTC. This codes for CASTRKGGHYEQYF.

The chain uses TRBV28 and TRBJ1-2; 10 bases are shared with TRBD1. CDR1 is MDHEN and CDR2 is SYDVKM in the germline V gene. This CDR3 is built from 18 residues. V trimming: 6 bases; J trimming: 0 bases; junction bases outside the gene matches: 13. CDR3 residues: CASRITGTGETSNYGYTF. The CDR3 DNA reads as TGTGCCAGCAGGATAACCGGGACAGGGGAAACCTCTAACTATGGCTACACCTTC.

The CDR3, as DNA: TGCAGCGTTCTTCTCAGGGGGCGGACTGAAGCTTTCTTT. Amino acids: CSVLLRGRTEAFF. This chain connects TRBV29-1 to TRBJ1-1; 8 bases are a match to TRBD1. The CDR3 spans 13 residues. The J segment lost 5 bases and the V segment lost 5 bases, leaving 7 bases of the junction unmatched. Germline CDR1 SQVTM, CDR2 ANQGSEA.

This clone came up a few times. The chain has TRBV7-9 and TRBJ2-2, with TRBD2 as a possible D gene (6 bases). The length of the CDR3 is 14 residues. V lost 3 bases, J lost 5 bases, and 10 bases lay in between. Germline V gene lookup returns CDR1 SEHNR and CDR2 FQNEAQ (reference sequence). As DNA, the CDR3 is TGTGCCAGCAGCTTTATGGAGGGTACCGGGGAGCTGTTTTTT. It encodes CASSFMEGTGELFF.

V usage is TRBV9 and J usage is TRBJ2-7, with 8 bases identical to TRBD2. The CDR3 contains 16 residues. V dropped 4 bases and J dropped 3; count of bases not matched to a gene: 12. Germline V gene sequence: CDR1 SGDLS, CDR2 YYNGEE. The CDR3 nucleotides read TGTGCCAGCAGCCCATCGACAGGACTAGCTGACTACGAGCAGTACTTC. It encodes CASSPSTGLADYEQYF.

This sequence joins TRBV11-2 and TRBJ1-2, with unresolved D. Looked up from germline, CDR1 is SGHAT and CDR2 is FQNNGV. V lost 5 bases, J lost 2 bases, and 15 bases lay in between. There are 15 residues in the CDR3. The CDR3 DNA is TGTGCCAGCAGCCTACCCACCCCCGGGAACTATGGCTACACCTTC. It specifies CASSLPTPGNYGYTF.